A selection of T cell receptor beta chains follows, all from one sample in a study of cytomegalovirus exposure and HLA in healthy donors. Assay: immunoSEQ multiplex PCR; the TCRdb copy retains only in-frame clones and omits some. Seen here are roughly 120,000 clones, roughly two thirds observed once, and the top ten hold roughly 1.5%. Input material: PBMCs. Source of these receptors: a man aged 30-40 years in good health and CMV-seropositive. The CDR3 runs from the conserved cysteine through the conserved F or W. D genes are given only for firm matches. Clone size, where shown, is once, few, many, or a class for clones that have expanded.

>TRBV30|TRBJ1-2|NA|NA
CAWSVKSAVGDGYTF
TGTGCCTGGAGTGTAAAATCAGCCGTAGGGGATGGCTACACCTTC
>TRBV5-1|TRBJ2-7|NA|TRBD2
CASSLPTSGSYEQYF
TGCGCCAGCAGCTTGCCGACTAGCGGGAGCTACGAGCAGTACTTC
>TRBV6-6|TRBJ1-3|NA|TRBD1
CASRSTGGASGNTIYF
TGTGCCAGCAGATCAACAGGGGGCGCTTCTGGAAACACCATATATTTT
>TRBV2|TRBJ2-6|many|NA
CASSAPGTGPGANVLTF
TGTGCCAGCAGTGCTCCCGGGACTGGACCTGGGGCCAACGTCCTGACTTTC
>TRBV5-4|TRBJ2-5|NA|NA
CASSSRRGGTQYF
TGTGCCAGCAGCTCCCGAAGGGGAGGGACCCAGTACTTC
>TRBV11-2|TRBJ1-4|NA|NA
CASSPRGTTVGREKLFF
TGTGCCAGCAGCCCCAGAGGGACAACCGTAGGTAGGGAAAAACTGTTTTTT
>TRBV6-5|TRBJ1-2|NA|NA
CASSYKAGTLYGYTF
TGTGCCAGCAGTTACAAAGCAGGAACTCTCTATGGCTACACCTTC
>TRBV7-2|TRBJ1-2|few|NA
CASSLRGHVYGYTF
TGTGCCAGCAGCTTGCGGGGGCATGTTTATGGCTACACCTTC
>TRBV6-5|TRBJ2-7|NA|NA
CASSYSQETYEQYF
TGTGCCAGCAGTTACTCCCAGGAAACCTACGAGCAGTACTTC
>TRBV9|TRBJ1-2|few|NA
CASSVVAGEGYTF
TGTGCCAGCAGCGTAGTTGCAGGGGAAGGCTACACCTTC
>TRBV5-4|TRBJ2-2|NA|NA
CASSSARLGTGELFF
TGTGCCAGCAGCTCGGCCCGGCTAGGAACCGGGGAGCTGTTTTTT
>TRBV7-8|TRBJ1-2|NA|NA
CASSLLIRQGTNYGYTF
TGTGCCAGCAGCTTATTGATTCGGCAGGGGACAAACTATGGCTACACCTTC
>TRBV9|TRBJ2-5|NA|NA
CASSASLRGLQGEETQYF
TGTGCCAGCAGCGCCTCCTTGAGAGGGTTGCAAGGAGAAGAGACCCAGTACTTC
>TRBV9|TRBJ1-2|NA|NA
CASSVEPGEGYTF
TGTGCCAGCAGCGTAGAACCAGGGGAGGGCTACACCTTC
>TRBV27|TRBJ2-7|NA|NA
CASSSRVPYEQYF
TGTGCCAGCAGTTCCAGGGTGCCCTACGAGCAGTACTTC
>TRBV10-1|TRBJ1-2|NA|TRBD1
CASSDPGQGPRAYGYTF
TGCGCCAGCAGTGACCCGGGACAGGGTCCCAGGGCCTATGGCTACACCTTC
>TRBV6-1|TRBJ1-5|many|NA
CASSEQGGSNQPQHF
TGTGCCAGCAGTGAACAGGGTGGGAGCAATCAGCCCCAGCATTTT
>TRBV12-5|TRBJ2-7|few|NA
CASGLGSPPSWEQYF
TGTGCTAGTGGTCTCGGGAGTCCCCCATCGTGGGAGCAGTACTTC
>TRBV28|TRBJ2-4|NA|TRBD2
CASSSRRETPIQYF
TGTGCCAGCAGTTCGAGGCGGGAGACTCCCATTCAGTACTTC
>TRBV4-2|TRBJ2-3|NA|NA
CASSPLPGILLPDTQYF
TGTGCCAGCAGCCCACTACCCGGGATCCTTCTTCCGGATACGCAGTATTTT
>TRBV7-2|TRBJ2-7|NA|NA
CASSLDSWSYEQYF
TGTGCCAGCAGCTTGGACTCTTGGTCCTACGAGCAGTACTTC
>TRBV7-7|TRBJ2-7|NA|NA
CASSLAGGSGYEQYF
TGTGCTAGCAGCTTAGCTGGGGGGTCTGGCTACGAGCAGTACTTC
>TRBV13|TRBJ1-4|few|NA
CASSSGGFGEKLFF
TGTGCCAGCAGCTCCGGCGGGTTTGGGGAAAAACTGTTTTTT
>TRBV5-1|TRBJ2-1|NA|TRBD2
CASSRFLAGGISSYNEQFF
TGCGCCAGCAGCCGGTTCCTAGCGGGAGGCATTAGCTCCTACAATGAGCAGTTCTTC
>TRBV2|TRBJ2-7|NA|TRBD2
CASSLAGGYEQYF
TGTGCCAGCAGTTTAGCGGGGGGCTACGAGCAGTACTTC
>TRBV6-1|TRBJ2-7|NA|NA
CASSEATVFTYEQYF
TGTGCCAGCAGTGAAGCGACTGTCTTTACCTACGAGCAGTACTTC
>TRBV5-4|TRBJ2-7|NA|TRBD1
CASSLGGTGNYEQYF
TGTGCCAGCAGCTTGGGTGGGACAGGGAACTACGAGCAGTACTTC
>TRBV5-4|TRBJ2-3|NA|TRBD1
CASSPTGDTQYF
TGTGCCAGCAGCCCGACAGGGGATACGCAGTATTTT
>TRBV2|TRBJ2-2|NA|NA
CASSSDTGELFF
TGTGCCAGCAGTTCGGACACCGGGGAGCTGTTTTTT
>TRBV10-3|TRBJ1-1|few|NA
CAMTRGGLNTEAFF
TGTGCCATGACCCGCGGGGGATTGAACACTGAAGCTTTCTTT
>TRBV7-9|TRBJ1-1|NA|NA
CASSSHTRGDTEAFF
TGTGCCAGCAGCTCCCACACTCGCGGGGACACTGAAGCTTTCTTT
>TRBV28|TRBJ2-2|NA|TRBD2
CASSFPGLAGVIGELFF
TGTGCCAGCAGTTTCCCCGGACTAGCGGGAGTTATCGGGGAGCTGTTTTTT
>TRBV28|TRBJ2-2|few|NA
CASSQTGGNGELFF
TGTGCCAGCAGTCAAACTGGGGGCAACGGGGAGCTGTTTTTT
>TRBV5-4|TRBJ2-5|NA|TRBD2
CASSSGTSGRSEETQYF
TGTGCCAGCAGCTCCGGGACTAGCGGGAGAAGTGAGGAGACCCAGTACTTC
>TRBV28|TRBJ1-4|NA|NA
CASISRGLSNEKLFF
TGTGCCAGCATTTCTAGGGGGTTATCTAATGAAAAACTGTTTTTT
>TRBV6-1|TRBJ2-7|NA|NA
CASSEINTGRDYEQYF
TGTGCCAGCAGTGAAATAAACACAGGCCGCGACTACGAGCAGTACTTC
>TRBV29-1|TRBJ1-3|NA|NA
CSATWGGNSGNTIYF
TGCAGCGCCACCTGGGGCGGAAACTCTGGAAACACCATATATTTT
>TRBV19|TRBJ2-2|NA|TRBD1
CASSIQGANTGELFF
TGTGCCAGTAGTATACAGGGGGCGAACACCGGGGAGCTGTTTTTT
>TRBV18|TRBJ2-1|NA|TRBD1
CASSPGQGGNEQFF
TGTGCCAGCTCCCCGGGACAGGGGGGAAATGAGCAGTTCTTC
>TRBV19|TRBJ2-1|once|NA
CASSRREIHNEQFF
TGTGCCAGTAGTAGGAGGGAAATCCACAATGAGCAGTTCTTC